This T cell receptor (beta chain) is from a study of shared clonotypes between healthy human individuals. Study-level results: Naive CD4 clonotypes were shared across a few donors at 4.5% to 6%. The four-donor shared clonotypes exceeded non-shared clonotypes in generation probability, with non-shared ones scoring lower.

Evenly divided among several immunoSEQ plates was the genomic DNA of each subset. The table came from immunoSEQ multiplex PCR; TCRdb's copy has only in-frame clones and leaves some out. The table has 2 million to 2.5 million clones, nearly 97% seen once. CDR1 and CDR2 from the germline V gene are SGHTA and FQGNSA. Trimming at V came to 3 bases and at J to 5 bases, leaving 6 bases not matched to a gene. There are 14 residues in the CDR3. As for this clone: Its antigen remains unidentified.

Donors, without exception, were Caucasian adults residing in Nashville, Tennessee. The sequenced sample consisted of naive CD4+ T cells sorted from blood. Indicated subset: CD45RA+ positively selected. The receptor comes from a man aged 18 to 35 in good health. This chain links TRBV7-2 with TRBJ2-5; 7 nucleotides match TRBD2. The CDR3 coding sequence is TGTGCCAGCAGCTTTGGTACGGGAGGCGAGACCCAGTACTTC. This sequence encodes CASSFGTGGETQYF.